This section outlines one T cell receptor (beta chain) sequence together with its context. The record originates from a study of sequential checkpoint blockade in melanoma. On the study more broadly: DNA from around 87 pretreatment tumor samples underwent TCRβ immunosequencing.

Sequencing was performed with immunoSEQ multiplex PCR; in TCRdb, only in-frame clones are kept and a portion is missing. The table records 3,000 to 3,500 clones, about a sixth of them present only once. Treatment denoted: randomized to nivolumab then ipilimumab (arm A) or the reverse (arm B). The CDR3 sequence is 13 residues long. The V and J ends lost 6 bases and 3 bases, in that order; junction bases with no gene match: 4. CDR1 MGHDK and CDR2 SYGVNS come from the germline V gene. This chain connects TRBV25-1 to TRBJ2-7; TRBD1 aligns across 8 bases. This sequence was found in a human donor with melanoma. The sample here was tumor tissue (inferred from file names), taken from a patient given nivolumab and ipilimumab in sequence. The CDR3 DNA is TGTGCCAGCAGGGGACAGGACGGCTACGAGCAGTACTTC. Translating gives CASRGQDGYEQYF.